The clone carrying this TCR beta chain was found many times. Antigen specificity is unknown. This entry belongs to a study of blood T cells in healthy people across ages. Study-wide findings and caveats: TCR beta diversity correlated strongly with naive T cell percentage. Those diversity estimates obtained from one million T cells were thought to be underestimates. Unknown CMV status may confound age-related changes in expanded clones.

A second PCR of 7 to 11 cycles used a sample-barcoded 5' primer and a J-beta primer mix. One entry per CDR3 protein results from TCRdb running MiXCR on the 5' RACE reads. Here the sample spans around 1.7 million distinct CDR3 sequences, roughly 27% being singletons. The CDR3 sequence is 14 residues long. V lost 1 base to trimming and J lost 11 bases, with 17 bases between them. The germline V gene encodes CDR1 SGHTA and CDR2 FQGNSA. Sequenced sample: blood. The clonotype comes from a woman in her 30s in good health. This chain joins TRBV7-2 and TRBJ1-1, with D perhaps TRBD1 (5 bases). The CDR3 reads CASSLDRWGERAFF. CDR3 nucleotide sequence: TGTGCCAGCAGCTTAGACAGGTGGGGAGAGCGGGCTTTCTTT.